A selection of T cell receptor beta chains follows, all from one sample in a study of T cell responses to AZD1222 COVID-19 vaccine. Sequenced by immunoSEQ multiplex PCR; TCRdb stores in-frame clones only, minus some. Here the sample spans 200,000 or so clones, approximately 94% being singletons. The starting material was peripheral blood, obtained on day 0 of MenACWY control vaccination. The receptor source for this set is an adult in good health. CDR3s include the opening cysteine and the closing phenylalanine or tryptophan. The D gene is left open where the match is weak. Where a row states a size, it is once, few, many or the class of an expanded clone; other rows omit it.

J gene,D gene,clone size,V gene,CDR3 DNA,CDR3 protein
TRBJ1-4,-,-,TRBV7-9,TGTGCCAGCAGCTCTGGGATAGGGGAAAAACTGTTTTTT,CASSSGIGEKLFF
TRBJ1-5,-,-,TRBV27,TGTGCCAGCAGATACCGGGACGGATCTAATCAGCCCCAGCATTTT,CASRYRDGSNQPQHF
TRBJ1-5,-,-,TRBV6-4,TGTGCCAGCAGTGACTCGACGCACAGGAAAGTAATAAATCAGCCCCAGCATTTT,CASSDSTHRKVINQPQHF
TRBJ1-6,-,once,TRBV12-3/TRBV12-4,TGTGCCAGCAGTTTATCCAACAGGCTCACCCTCCACTTT,CASSLSNRLTLHF
TRBJ2-2,TRBD1,-,TRBV19,TGTGCCAGTAGTATTTGGACAGGGTCTACCGGGGAGCTGTTTTTT,CASSIWTGSTGELFF
TRBJ2-3,TRBD2,-,TRBV5-6,TGTGCCAGCAGCCTACTAGCGGGCACAGATACGCAGTATTTT,CASSLLAGTDTQYF
TRBJ2-7,-,-,TRBV27,TGTGCCAGCAGGCGGGGCCTGAGCCCTTCGAAGCAGTACTTC,CASRRGLSPSKQYF
TRBJ2-7,TRBD2,-,TRBV4-1,TGCGCCAGCAGCCAAGTGGGGAGGTGGGAGGGCGAGCAGTACTTC,CASSQVGRWEGEQYF
TRBJ1-1,-,-,TRBV4-1,TGCGCCAGCAGCCAAGCCGGGACCGCGAACACTGAAGCTTTCTTT,CASSQAGTANTEAFF
TRBJ1-6,TRBD1,-,TRBV7-3,TGTGCCAGCAGCCCAGGGGACAGGATGGGTTCACCCCTCCACTTT,CASSPGDRMGSPLHF
TRBJ2-7,-,-,TRBV18,TGTGCCAGCAACCGGGGTTCCCCCTACGAGCAGTACTTC,CASNRGSPYEQYF
TRBJ1-5,-,-,TRBV20-1,TGCAGTGCTAGTCCCAAAGCAGGGAATCAGCCCCAGCATTTT,CSASPKAGNQPQHF
TRBJ1-2,-,-,TRBV7-2,TGTGCCAGCAGCTTACAGGGTCGGGTTTATGGCTACACCTTC,CASSLQGRVYGYTF
TRBJ1-5,-,-,TRBV18,TGTGCCAGCTCACCGGGTTCGGGAAATAGCAATCAGCCCCAGCATTTT,CASSPGSGNSNQPQHF
TRBJ1-1,-,-,TRBV3-1/TRBV3-2,TGTGCCAGCAGCCCCCGGGACAAGAACACTGAAGCTTTCTTT,CASSPRDKNTEAFF
TRBJ1-4,-,-,TRBV4-1,TGCGCCAGCAGCCAAGACCCCAATTACTCTAATGAAAAACTGTTTTTT,CASSQDPNYSNEKLFF
TRBJ1-1,-,-,TRBV5-1,TGCGCCAGCAGCTTGGCCGGGCAGGCTGCAGGCACTGAAGCTTTCTTT,CASSLAGQAAGTEAFF
TRBJ2-1,TRBD2,-,TRBV7-9,TGTGCCAGCAGCTTAGTCAGCGGGGGGGCCAGGAATGAGCAGTTCTTC,CASSLVSGGARNEQFF
TRBJ1-6,TRBD1,-,TRBV27,TGTGCCAGCAGTAAACCGGGACAGGGATCCTATTCACCCCTCCACTTT,CASSKPGQGSYSPLHF
TRBJ1-3,-,-,TRBV7-9,TGTGCCAGCAGCTCTCCACAGATCTCTGGAAACACCATATATTTT,CASSSPQISGNTIYF
TRBJ2-7,-,-,TRBV15,TGTGCCACCAGCAGAGTCCAGGGCTACGAGCAGTACTTC,CATSRVQGYEQYF
TRBJ2-7,-,-,TRBV20-1,TGCAGTGCTAGAGACTACGAGCAGTACTTC,CSARDYEQYF
TRBJ1-5,TRBD1,few,TRBV6-2/TRBV6-3,TGTGCCAGCAGCTATCCGGGACAGGGGCATTATAGCAATCAGCCCCAGCATTTT,CASSYPGQGHYSNQPQHF
TRBJ2-5,-,once,TRBV2,TGTGCCAGCATCGGAATCCGGGGTCGCGGGCAAGAGACCCAGTACTTC,CASIGIRGRGQETQYF
TRBJ1-4,-,-,TRBV11-2,TGTGCCAGCAGCTTAGTAGGACTGGAAAATGAAAAACTGTTTTTT,CASSLVGLENEKLFF
TRBJ1-5,-,-,TRBV12-3/TRBV12-4,TGTGCCAGCAGTTTAACAGCGTCAAAGCCCCAGCATTTT,CASSLTASKPQHF